The 31 T cell receptor beta chains in this list originate from one sample, sequenced in a study of cytomegalovirus exposure and HLA in healthy donors. The PCR was carried out with 60 Vbeta primers and 13 Jbeta primers. Clones were read by immunoSEQ multiplex PCR, and TCRdb kept only the in-frame ones, dropping some. The sample has 100,000 to 150,000 clones, about two thirds seen once; the top ten hold less than 5%. The source material was PBMCs. All receptors derive from a man between 60 and 75 years old in good health and CMV-seropositive.

The chain recombines TRBV29-1 with TRBJ2-5; no clear D. CDR3 length: 12 residues. V lost 2 bases to trimming and J lost 5 bases, with 9 bases between them. The germline gives CDR1 SQVTM, CDR2 ANQGSEA. CDR3 coding DNA: TGCAGCGTTGAACCCCTCGGGGAGACCCAGTACTTC. This sequence encodes CSVEPLGETQYF.

CDR3 DNA: TGCGCCAGCAGAGACAGCGGGAGCACCTACGAGCAGTACTTC. This translates into CASRDSGSTYEQYF. The V call is TRBV5-1, the J call TRBJ2-7; 8 bases align to TRBD2. The germline V gene has CDR1 SGHRS and CDR2 YFSETQ. The CDR3 sequence is 14 residues long. Trimming cost V 5 bases and J 2 bases; bases outside gene matches: 6.

The chain combines TRBV27 with TRBJ2-1; 7 nucleotides match TRBD1. The CDR3 length is 17 residues. Germline V gene data show CDR1 as MNHEY and CDR2 as SMNVEV (reference sequence). Unmatched junction bases numbered 12, after V lost 7 bases and J lost 0 bases. The CDR3 region is CASIPTGSAGSYNEQFF. CDR3 sequence (DNA): TGTGCCAGCATCCCGACAGGGTCTGCCGGCTCCTACAATGAGCAGTTCTTC.

The chain joins TRBV15 to TRBJ2-5; no clear D gene. Germline V gives CDR1 LNHNV, CDR2 YYDKDF (reference sequence). V was clipped by 0 bases and J by 1 base, with 9 bases between them. The CDR3 is 15 residues long. CDR3 residues: CATSRDDSGQETQYF. For the CDR3, the DNA is TGTGCCACCAGCAGAGACGACTCGGGCCAAGAGACCCAGTACTTC.

The chain recombines TRBV6-5 with TRBJ1-6; D possibly corresponds to TRBD1 (5 bases). Trimming shortened V by 2 bases and J by 6 bases, and 11 bases separated the two germline ends. This CDR3 is built from 15 residues. Germline CDR1 MNHEY, CDR2 SVGAGI. CDR3 DNA: TGTGCCAGCAGTTACGGGGCGGAGGGTAATTCACCCCTCCACTTT. It specifies CASSYGAEGNSPLHF.

This rearrangement joins TRBV5-1 to TRBJ1-4; D unclear. Deletions cut 4 bases from V and 4 bases from J, with 17 bases between. CDR1 and CDR2 (germline): SGHRS, YFSETQ. The CDR3 is made up of 16 amino acids. The CDR3 protein is CASSPSPGAHNEKLFF. In nucleotides, the CDR3 is TGCGCCAGCAGCCCAAGCCCGGGAGCTCATAATGAAAAACTGTTTTTT.

The chain recombines TRBV5-4 with TRBJ2-3, with 7 bases that match TRBD2. V gave up 2 bases and J gave up 7 bases; unmatched junction bases: 4. Germline V gene data show CDR1 as SGHNT and CDR2 as YYREEE (reference sequence). CDR3 length: 13 residues. This CDR3 reads CASSFTSDNTQYF. The DNA of the CDR3 is TGTGCCAGCAGCTTTACTAGCGACAATACGCAGTATTTT.

This chain links TRBV28 with TRBJ2-1, with TRBD2 as a possible D gene (6 bases). This CDR3 has 14 residues. V was pared by 7 bases and J by 7 bases, with 17 bases between. Germline lookup yields CDR1 MDHEN and CDR2 SYDVKM. CDR3 DNA: TGTGCCAGCAACTGGGGCGGGGATCTGAATGAGCAGTTCTTC. Translating it yields CASNWGGDLNEQFF. Together with reference TRBV28 and TRBJ2-1, the CDR3 gives the full variable domain: DVKVTQSSRYLVKRTGEKVFLECVQDMDHENMFWYRQDPGLGLRLIYFSYDVKMKEKGDIPEGYSVSREKKERFSLILESASTNQTSMYLCASNWGGDLNEQFFGPGTRLTVL.

The chain is built from TRBV5-1 and TRBJ2-3; 12 positions agree with TRBD2. CDR3 length: 17 amino acids. Unmatched junction bases numbered 5, after V lost 3 bases and J lost 0 bases. The germline CDR1 and CDR2 sequences are SGHRS and YFSETQ. For the CDR3, the DNA is TGCGCCAGCAGCTCTGGACTAGCGGGGACTAGCACAGATACGCAGTATTTT. Protein product: CASSSGLAGTSTDTQYF.

In this sample, this clone turned up many times. The rearrangement links TRBV19 to TRBJ2-7, with D unresolved. Deletions cut 2 bases from V and 7 bases from J, with 15 bases between. Germline CDR1 reads LNHDA; CDR2 reads SQIVND (reference sequence). CDR3 size: 14 residues. The DNA for the CDR3 is TGTGCCAGTAGTATACAGCAACTATCTGAGGAGCAGTACTTC. This sequence encodes CASSIQQLSEEQYF.

The chain combines TRBV29-1 with TRBJ2-3; the D gene is possibly TRBD1 (5 bases). Germline loops: CDR1 SQVTM, CDR2 ANQGSEA. V dropped 1 base and J dropped 4 bases, with 12 bases sitting between them. The CDR3 is made up of 14 amino acids. The CDR3 DNA sequence: TGCAGCGTTGAAGGTGGGCAGGGCGCAGATACGCAGTATTTT. This translates into CSVEGGQGADTQYF.

Only a few counts were recorded for this clone. The V gene is TRBV5-8, the J gene TRBJ2-3, with 9 bases lining up with TRBD1. The CDR3 has 14 amino acids. The junction had 5 bases not matched to a gene; V was cut back by 7 bases and J by 2 bases. Germline V CDR1 and CDR2: SGHTS, YDEGEE. CDR3 sequence: CASLTGGPTDTQYF. The CDR3, as DNA: TGTGCCAGCCTCACAGGGGGCCCCACAGATACGCAGTATTTT.

V and J are TRBV28 and TRBJ1-5; no clear D. Germline V gene lookup returns CDR1 MDHEN and CDR2 SYDVKM. V lost 3 bases, J lost 7 bases, and 10 bases lay in between. The length of the CDR3 is 13 residues. CDR3 protein: CASSFEGAQPQHF. The CDR3 DNA reads TGTGCCAGCAGTTTTGAGGGTGCCCAGCCCCAGCATTTT.

This clone was seen only a few times. The chain recombines TRBV28 with TRBJ1-2, with D unclear. Germline lookup yields CDR1 MDHEN and CDR2 SYDVKM. V lost 3 bases and J 3 bases, leaving 20 bases between the germline ends. The CDR3 totals 17 residues. CDR3 coding DNA: TGTGCCAGCAGTTTCCCGCCATCTGAGGTCCCGCACTATGGCTACACCTTC. Translated, it gives CASSFPPSEVPHYGYTF.

The chain combines TRBV7-3 with TRBJ2-2; TRBD1 is a possible D gene (5 bases). This CDR3 is built from 14 residues. V lost 5 bases, J lost 5 bases, and 12 bases lay in between. Looked up from germline, CDR1 is SGHTA and CDR2 is FQGTGA. The CDR3 is CASSTSGLTGELFF. In DNA, the CDR3 is TGTGCCAGCAGCACTTCAGGGTTGACCGGGGAGCTGTTTTTT.

This clone was picked up one time. The chain joins TRBV7-3 to TRBJ1-1; D might be TRBD1 (6 bases). Germline CDR1 is SGHTA and CDR2 is FQGTGA. The CDR3 sequence is 13 residues long. V was clipped by 2 bases and J by 4 bases, with 8 bases between them. CDR3: CASSLVQGTEAFF. CDR3 in DNA: TGTGCCAGCAGCTTAGTACAGGGCACTGAAGCTTTCTTT.

The rearrangement uses TRBV18 and TRBJ2-7; D is unclear. V was shortened by 2 bases and J by 2 bases, with 10 bases between the two germline ends. This CDR3 spans 14 amino acids. Germline assignment: CDR1 KGHSH and CDR2 LQKENI. This CDR3 is CASSPRGAAYEQYF. CDR3 DNA sequence: TGTGCCAGCTCACCAAGAGGAGCCGCCTACGAGCAGTACTTC.

The chain employs TRBV2 and TRBJ2-3, with 10 nucleotides matching TRBD2. CDR3 size: 16 residues. The V gene's germline CDR1 is SNHLY and CDR2 FYNNEI. After removal of 7 bases from V and 4 bases from J, the junction contained 11 bases not matched to a gene. CDR3 in amino acids: CASNPLALAGADTQYF. The CDR3 DNA sequence: TGTGCCAGCAATCCCCTCGCGCTAGCGGGGGCAGATACGCAGTATTTT.

The V and J genes are TRBV6-1 and TRBJ2-7; 9 positions agree with TRBD1. This CDR3 has 13 amino acids. Germline V lookup: CDR1 MNHNS, CDR2 SASEGT. With V trimmed by 8 bases and J by 2 bases, 4 bases remained unmatched. This CDR3 is CASGDRAPYEQYF. The DNA of the CDR3 is TGTGCCAGCGGGGACAGGGCTCCCTACGAGCAGTACTTC.

This chain uses TRBV5-1 with TRBJ2-7; D is perhaps TRBD1 (7 bases). V was cut by 0 bases and J by 2 bases, with 12 bases left in between. The V gene's germline CDR1 is SGHRS and CDR2 YFSETQ. The CDR3 is 15 amino acids. The CDR3 loop is CASSLARGVPYEQYF. The CDR3 DNA is TGCGCCAGCAGCTTGGCCAGGGGGGTCCCCTACGAGCAGTACTTC.

This clone was detected a few times. The CDR3 nucleotides are TGCGCCAGCATTGGGACGGACAGGGCGTCGGTCGGGGAGCTGTTTTTT. Encoded protein: CASIGTDRASVGELFF. The chain uses TRBV5-1 and TRBJ2-2, with 8 bases fitting TRBD1. This CDR3 spans 16 amino acids. After removal of 6 bases from V and 7 bases from J, the junction contained 14 bases not matched to a gene. Germline CDR1 reads SGHRS; CDR2 reads YFSETQ.

J is TRBJ2-3 and V is TRBV6-6; unclear D gene. V dropped 0 bases and J dropped 1 base, with 8 bases sitting between them. Germline CDR1 is MNHNY and CDR2 is SVGAGI (reference sequence). This CDR3 has 15 residues. The CDR3 nucleotides read TGTGCCAGCAGTTACTCCCTAGATCGCACAGATACGCAGTATTTT. It encodes CASSYSLDRTDTQYF.

CDR3 sequence reads: CASSLAIGGKEQFF. CDR3 coding DNA: TGTGCCAGCAGCTTAGCCATCGGGGGGAAAGAGCAGTTCTTC. The chain carries TRBV7-6 and TRBJ2-1; TRBD2 matches at 7 bases. Per germline, CDR1 SGHVS and CDR2 FNYEAQ. Trimming cost V 0 bases and J 10 bases; bases outside gene matches: 6. The CDR3 extends over 14 amino acids.

V is TRBV29-1 and J is TRBJ1-5; perhaps TRBD1 as D (5 bases). Germline V gene sequence: CDR1 SQVTM, CDR2 ANQGSEA. The CDR3 has 15 amino acids. Trimming took 0 bases from V and 7 from J, leaving 16 bases between them. DNA for the CDR3: TGCAGCGTTGAAGAAACAGGAGGGTCCGGACAGCCCCAGCATTTT. Its translation: CSVEETGGSGQPQHF.

This chain joins TRBV5-6 and TRBJ1-3, with 10 positions matching TRBD1. Germline trimming cut 4 bases from V and 4 bases from J; bases unmatched to any gene: 2. The CDR3 is made up of 14 amino acids. Germline V gene data show CDR1 as SGHDT and CDR2 as YYEEEE. Here the CDR3 reads CASSGQGVGNTIYF. DNA for the CDR3: TGTGCCAGCAGCGGACAGGGGGTCGGAAACACCATATATTTT.

The rearrangement uses TRBV15 and TRBJ2-7; D is perhaps TRBD2 (6 bases). V was trimmed by 5 bases and J by 2 bases, leaving 13 bases between them. The CDR3 loop spans 14 amino acids. Looked up from germline, CDR1 is LNHNV and CDR2 is YYDKDF (reference sequence). The CDR3 sequence: CATSGGLGAYEQYF. In DNA, the CDR3 is TGTGCCACCAGCGGGGGACTCGGGGCCTACGAGCAGTACTTC.

This chain joins TRBV28 and TRBJ1-2, with 9 bases aligning to TRBD1. V was clipped by 4 bases and J by 4 bases; unmatched bases: 7. Germline V gene data show CDR1 as MDHEN and CDR2 as SYDVKM. CDR3 size: 15 residues. CDR3 sequence reads: CASSSSGQGSYGYTF. CDR3 bases: TGTGCCAGCAGTTCCTCCGGACAGGGGAGCTATGGCTACACCTTC.

The chain links TRBV19 to TRBJ1-4; tentatively, D is TRBD1 (5 bases). Trimming took off 4 bases at V and 5 bases at J, with 17 bases between the two ends. The CDR3 totals 16 residues. In germline, CDR1 is LNHDA, CDR2 SQIVND (reference sequence). Here the CDR3 DNA reads TGTGCCAGTAGTAGGAGGGATGGGGCCAGAAATGAAAAACTGTTTTTT. Amino acid sequence: CASSRRDGARNEKLFF.

The chain employs TRBV9 and TRBJ2-3; TRBD2 matches at 7 bases. The CDR3 has 17 residues. Germline CDR1 is SGDLS and CDR2 is YYNGEE. J was trimmed by 5 bases and V by 0 bases; bases with no gene match: 12. CDR3 residues: CASSVGVWGGLGDTQYF. The CDR3 DNA reads as TGTGCCAGCAGCGTAGGGGTCTGGGGGGGTTTGGGAGATACGCAGTATTTT.

This chain links TRBV19 with TRBJ1-5; no firm D call. Germline loops: CDR1 LNHDA, CDR2 SQIVND (reference sequence). Trimming took off 3 bases at V and 4 bases at J, with 13 bases between the two ends. The CDR3 is 15 residues long. The CDR3 region has the DNA TGTGCCAGTAGTATGTCCACAGCCGAGAATCAGCCCCAGCATTTT. Amino acid sequence: CASSMSTAENQPQHF.

V gene TRBV30 combines with J gene TRBJ2-2, with TRBD2 identical over 9 bases. The germline V gene has CDR1 GTSNPN and CDR2 SVGIG (reference sequence). This CDR3 contains 14 residues. V shed 5 bases and J 4 bases; nucleotides not matched to a gene: 5. The CDR3 DNA reads as TGTGCCTGGGCCGGGACTAGCTTCACCGGGGAGCTGTTTTTT. As protein: CAWAGTSFTGELFF.